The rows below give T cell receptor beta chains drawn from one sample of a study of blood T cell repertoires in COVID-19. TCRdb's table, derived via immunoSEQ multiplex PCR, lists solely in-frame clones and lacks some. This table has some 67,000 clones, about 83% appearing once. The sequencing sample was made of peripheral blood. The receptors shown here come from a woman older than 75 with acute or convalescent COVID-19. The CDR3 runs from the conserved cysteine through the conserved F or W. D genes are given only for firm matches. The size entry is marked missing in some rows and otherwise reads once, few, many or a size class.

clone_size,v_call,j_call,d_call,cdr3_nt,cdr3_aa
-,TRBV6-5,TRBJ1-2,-,TGTGCCAGCAGTTACGGGGGGGAAGAGACCTTC,CASSYGGEETF
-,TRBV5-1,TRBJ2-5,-,TGCGCCAGCAGCTTGATCGGCGGAGAAGAGACCCAGTACTTC,CASSLIGGEETQYF
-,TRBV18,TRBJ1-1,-,TGTGCCAGCTCACCAGGTGCGCGTAAGAACACTGAAGCTTTCTTT,CASSPGARKNTEAFF
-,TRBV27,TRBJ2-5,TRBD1,TGTGCCAGCAGCCCAGGGACAGGGCCTAAAGAGACCCAGTACTTC,CASSPGTGPKETQYF
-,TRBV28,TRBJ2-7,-,TGTGCCAGCAGTTTCCAGTCGGGCCGGGGGATAGAGCAGTACTTC,CASSFQSGRGIEQYF
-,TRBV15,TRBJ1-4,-,TGTGCCACCAGCGTCTCAGGTGGCGCTAATGAAAAACTGTTTTTT,CATSVSGGANEKLFF
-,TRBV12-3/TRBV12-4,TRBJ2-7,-,TGTGCCAGCAGTTTGGGCAATAACTACGAGCAGTACTTC,CASSLGNNYEQYF
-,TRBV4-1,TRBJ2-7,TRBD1,TGCGCCAGCAGCCCGGGACAGGGACCTCGCGAGCAGTACTTC,CASSPGQGPREQYF
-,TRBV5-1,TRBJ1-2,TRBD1,TGCGCCAGCAGCCTAAGACAGGGGTTCTATGGCTACACCTTC,CASSLRQGFYGYTF
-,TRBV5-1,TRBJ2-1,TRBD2,TGCGCCAGCAGCTCATCCGGGACTAGCGGGAGTTTTGAGCAGTTCTTC,CASSSSGTSGSFEQFF
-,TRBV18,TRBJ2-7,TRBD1,TGTGCCAGCTCACCCCGGACAGGCTACAACGAGCAGTACTTC,CASSPRTGYNEQYF
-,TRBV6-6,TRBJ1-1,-,TGTGCCAGCACCCAGGGAATGAACACTGAAGCTTTCTTT,CASTQGMNTEAFF
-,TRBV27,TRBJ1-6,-,TGTGCCAGCAGTTTACAGGGAGGGTTGTGGGCCTATAATTCACCCCTCCACTTT,CASSLQGGLWAYNSPLHF
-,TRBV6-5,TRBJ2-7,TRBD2,TGTGCCAGCAGGTTGGGACTAGCGGGGGCCTACGAGCAGTACTTC,CASRLGLAGAYEQYF
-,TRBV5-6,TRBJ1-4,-,TGTGCCAGCAGCTTAAACCGCCGAGAGGAAAAACTGTTTTTT,CASSLNRREEKLFF
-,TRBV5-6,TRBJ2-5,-,TGTGCCAGCAGCTTGAGTAGCGCAGAAGAGACCCAGTACTTC,CASSLSSAEETQYF
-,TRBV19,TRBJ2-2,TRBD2,TGTGCCAGTAAACGGGGAGCGGGAGGCGCGAACACCGGGGAGCTGTTTTTT,CASKRGAGGANTGELFF
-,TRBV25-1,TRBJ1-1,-,TGTGCCAGCAGTGCACCCTTCGGCACTGAAGCTTTCTTT,CASSAPFGTEAFF
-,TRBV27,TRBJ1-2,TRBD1,TGTGCCAGCCTGGGCCCAGACGGGACAGATTATGGCTACACCTTC,CASLGPDGTDYGYTF
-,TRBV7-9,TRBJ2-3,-,TGTGCCAGCAGCTTAGTTATAGATACGCAGTATTTT,CASSLVIDTQYF
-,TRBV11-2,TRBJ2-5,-,TGTGCCAGCAGTCCCCGGTCTCTACGGGAAGGAGGGGAGACCCAGTACTTC,CASSPRSLREGGETQYF
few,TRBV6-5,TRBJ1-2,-,TGTTCCCTTCCAGGGGATGGCTACACCTTC,CSLPGDGYTF